These 30 T cell receptor beta chains originate from one sample sequenced in a study of read filtering for tumor transcriptome and immune sequencing. Molecular barcoded adaptors covering alpha/delta and beta/gamma chains were used on approximately 400 ng RNA. MiXCR was run by TCRdb on the reads, yielding one entry per CDR3 protein. The profile shows 90,000 or so distinct CDR3 sequences, approximately 21% of them singletons. Sequencing used a population of CD138-negative cells sorted from bone marrow. The receptors here all came from a donor over 35 with multiple myeloma.

The chain uses TRBV5-1 and TRBJ1-1, with D possibly matching TRBD1 (5 bases). The V end was cut by 5 bases, the J end by 4 bases, with 18 bases between. The CDR3 is made up of 15 amino acids. Germline V CDR1 and CDR2: SGHRS, YFSETQ. The CDR3 DNA sequence: TGCGCCAGCAGAAGAAGGGGTCTCGAGGGCACTGAAGCTTTCTTT. Translation gives CASRRRGLEGTEAFF.

Note on this clonotype: A much larger clone sits a single nucleotide away, making a read error possible. The gene calls are TRBV7-9 and TRBJ1-1; D is perhaps TRBD1 (5 bases). CDR1 is SEHNR, CDR2 FQNEAQ, per germline (reference sequence). There are 15 residues in the CDR3. The CDR3 region is CASSPGTVMNAEAFF. The DNA for the CDR3 is TGTGCCAGCAGCCCCGGGACGGTGATGAACGCTGAAGCTTTCTTT.

The table lists this clonotype with many counts. The chain is built from TRBV28 and TRBJ2-7; TRBD1 aligns across 7 bases. The V gene end was trimmed by 6 bases and the J gene end by 0 bases; junction bases not matched to a gene: 8. This CDR3 region has 15 residues. Looked up from germline, CDR1 is MDHEN and CDR2 is SYDVKM. The chain's CDR3 is CASRKGGSSSYEQYF. CDR3 DNA: TGTGCCAGCAGAAAAGGGGGCTCAAGCTCCTACGAGCAGTACTTC. The full variable domain, completed using reference TRBV28 and TRBJ2-7, is DVKVTQSSRYLVKRTGEKVFLECVQDMDHENMFWYRQDPGLGLRLIYFSYDVKMKEKGDIPEGYSVSREKKERFSLILESASTNQTSMYLCASRKGGSSSYEQYFGPGTRLTVT.

This clonotype was picked up a small number of times. The rearrangement uses TRBV28 and TRBJ1-4, with TRBD1 matching 9 bases. In germline, CDR1 is MDHEN, CDR2 SYDVKM. The CDR3 length is 17 residues. V was pared by 3 bases and J by 8 bases, with 13 bases of the junction left unmatched. The CDR3 here is CASSFWRQGEGGEKLFF. The CDR3 nucleotides read TGTGCCAGCAGTTTCTGGAGACAGGGGGAAGGCGGCGAAAAACTGTTTTTT.

This clonotype was seen a few times. The chain combines TRBV5-1 with TRBJ2-5; D possibly uses TRBD1 or TRBD2 (5 bases each). CDR3 length: 13 residues. Germline V gives CDR1 SGHRS, CDR2 YFSETQ. Trimming cost V 4 bases and J 5 bases, with 12 bases left between them. The DNA for the CDR3 is TGCGCCAGCAGCCCTCCGGGGCGGGAGACCCAGTACTTC. Its protein is CASSPPGRETQYF.

Comments on this clonotype: At one boundary the junction diverges from the germline segment, which might be a read error. The chain carries TRBV5-4 and TRBJ2-2; perhaps TRBD1 as D (5 bases). CDR3 size: 15 residues. From germline, CDR1 is SGHNT and CDR2 YYREEE (reference sequence). CDR3 loop: CTSSTYQGNTGELFF. The CDR3 nucleotides are TGTACCAGCAGCACCTACCAGGGGAACACCGGGGAGCTGTTTTTT.

The table lists this clonotype with many counts. The chain is built from TRBV5-6 and TRBJ2-7; D not certain. Germline CDR1 and CDR2: SGHDT and YYEEEE. The CDR3 contains 14 residues. The V and J ends lost 1 base and 5 bases respectively, with 13 bases between them. The CDR3 DNA follows: TGTGCCAGCAGCTTGTCTGGGGTTCGTCACGAGCAGTACTTC. The encoded protein is CASSLSGVRHEQYF.

For this clonotype: Just one base apart from a much larger clone, this may be a read error. V usage is TRBV20-1 and J usage is TRBJ1-1; the D gene is possibly TRBD1 (5 bases). The CDR3 is 11 amino acids. Germline V lookup: CDR1 DFQATT, CDR2 SNEGSKA (reference sequence). The CDR3 DNA is TGCAGTGCTAAATGGGGGACTGACGCTTTCTTT. Amino acid sequence: CSAKWGTDAFF.

DNA for the CDR3: TGTGCCAGCGAAACGATGTCTAGCGGGGGGAAGTTCTTC. Translation gives CASETMSSGGKFF. The V gene is TRBV2, the J gene TRBJ2-1, with 11 bases that match TRBD2. V dropped 8 bases and J dropped 14; count of bases not matched to a gene: 11. Germline V gene sequence: CDR1 SNHLY, CDR2 FYNNEI. This CDR3 has 13 amino acids.

There are many counts of this clonotype. The chain links TRBV28 to TRBJ1-5; D gene ambiguous. The CDR3 is 14 residues long. Germline assignment: CDR1 MDHEN and CDR2 SYDVKM. Trimming removed 6 bases at V and 0 bases at J, with 9 bases between. The CDR3 protein is CASSRPNSNQPQHF. The CDR3 region has the DNA TGTGCCAGCAGCCGCCCTAATAGCAATCAGCCCCAGCATTTT.

A few counts support this clonotype. The rearrangement joins TRBV7-9 to TRBJ1-1, with D unresolved. The length of the CDR3 is 13 residues. CDR1 and CDR2 (germline): SEHNR, FQNEAQ (reference sequence). V gave up 5 bases and J gave up 1 base, with 8 bases separating them. Here the CDR3 DNA reads TGTGCCAGCAGCCAAAACCAGAACACTGAAGCTTTCTTT. It encodes CASSQNQNTEAFF.

This clonotype was picked up many times. The V and J genes are TRBV7-2 and TRBJ1-6, with D possibly matching TRBD1 (6 bases). This CDR3 region has 16 residues. From germline, CDR1 is SGHTA and CDR2 FQGNSA. Trimming shortened V by 1 base and J by 11 bases, and 18 bases separated the two germline ends. The CDR3: CASSLVLRGRGTPLHF. The CDR3 DNA reads as TGTGCCAGCAGCTTAGTTCTTCGGGGGCGGGGGACACCCCTCCACTTT.

This clonotype was seen only once. The genes are TRBV20-1 and TRBJ2-5, with a weak D call TRBD1 (8 bases). The CDR3 spans 12 residues. Trimming stripped 5 bases from V and 7 bases from J, with 14 bases between. Per the germline V gene, CDR1 is DFQATT and CDR2 is SNEGSKA (reference sequence). CDR3: CSARTGRVTQYF. In DNA form, the CDR3 reads TGCAGTGCTCGGACAGGGAGGGTGACCCAGTACTTC.

The chain links TRBV29-1 to TRBJ1-1; the D is unclear. The germline CDR1 and CDR2 sequences are SQVTM and ANQGSEA. The V gene lost 7 bases and the J gene lost 2 bases, with 11 bases spanning the gap. This CDR3 has 12 amino acids. The CDR3 protein is CSAPGINTEAFF. The DNA for the CDR3 is TGCAGCGCTCCCGGGATCAACACTGAAGCTTTCTTT.

This clonotype was seen repeatedly, ten times or more. The genes are TRBV28 and TRBJ1-4, with D perhaps TRBD1 (5 bases). The ends were cut back, 6 bases at V and 0 bases at J, with 11 bases in the middle. The CDR3 runs to 15 residues. Germline V gene sequence: CDR1 MDHEN, CDR2 SYDVKM. The CDR3 DNA reads TGTGCCAGCAGCCTCACAGGATCAACTAATGAAAAACTGTTTTTT. Protein product: CASSLTGSTNEKLFF.

This clonotype is classed as medium-sized. This sequence joins TRBV20-1 and TRBJ2-1; D remains unclear. This CDR3 is built from 13 residues. Germline V gene sequence: CDR1 DFQATT, CDR2 SNEGSKA (reference sequence). Trimming removed 5 bases at V and 6 bases at J, with 14 bases between. CDR3: CSADAYLGNEQFF. CDR3 sequence (DNA): TGCAGTGCTGACGCCTATCTTGGCAATGAGCAGTTCTTC.

This clonotype was seen a handful of times. This may be a read error, as it is one base from a much larger clone. The chain has TRBV12-3 or TRBV12-4 and TRBJ2-2, with TRBD2 identical over 12 bases. The junction had 2 bases not matched to a gene; V was cut back by 5 bases and J by 1 base. CDR3 size: 16 residues. The CDR3 is CASSLTSGRNTGELFF. The CDR3 DNA reads TGTGCCAGCAGTCTGACTAGCGGGAGGAACACCGGGGAGCTGTTTTTT.

At least ten counts were recorded for this clonotype. The chain combines TRBV20-1 with TRBJ2-7; a possible D gene is TRBD1 (6 bases). V was shortened by 6 bases and J by 5 bases, with 20 bases between the two germline ends. The germline V gene has CDR1 DFQATT and CDR2 SNEGSKA (reference sequence). The CDR3 covers 14 residues. CDR3 amino acids: CSAPTQGPGDEQYF. The CDR3 DNA is TGCAGTGCCCCAACCCAGGGGCCCGGTGACGAGCAGTACTTC.

This clonotype was seen repeatedly, ten times or more. At one end the junction does not follow the germline gene, possibly because of a read error. The DNA of the CDR3 is TGTGCCAGCTCACACCTTCCCCCCGTGGCCTTC. As protein: CASSHLPPVAF. This sequence joins TRBV28 and TRBJ2-7; D unresolved. This CDR3 comprises 11 residues. From germline, CDR1 is MDHEN and CDR2 SYDVKM.

The table lists this clonotype with a few counts. V usage is TRBV4-1 and J usage is TRBJ1-3; TRBD1 is a possible D gene (5 bases). CDR1 and CDR2 from the germline V gene are MGHRA and YSYEKL. The V gene lost 1 base and the J gene lost 3 bases, with 7 bases spanning the gap. The CDR3 has 14 residues. The DNA for the CDR3 is TGCGCCAGCAGCCAAGGGGACGGTGGAAACACCATATATTTT. This sequence encodes CASSQGDGGNTIYF.

CDR3 residues: CASSRSRGLNTEAFF. CDR3 DNA sequence: TGTGCCAGCAGCAGATCTCGGGGCCTGAACACTGAAGCTTTCTTT. The rearrangement links TRBV7-9 to TRBJ1-1, with D maybe TRBD1 (5 bases). This CDR3 contains 15 residues. The V end lost 5 bases, the J end lost 0 bases, and 13 bases lay between the germline ends. The germline gives CDR1 SEHNR, CDR2 FQNEAQ (reference sequence).

A word on this clonotype: An end of the junction does not agree with germline; a read error may underlie this. The J gene is TRBJ2-1, the V gene TRBV20-1; D is perhaps TRBD2 (5 bases). The CDR3 is 15 residues long. Germline V gene data show CDR1 as DFQATT and CDR2 as SNEGSKA (reference sequence). The CDR3 nucleotides are TGCAGTGCTAGAGAAAGGAGGTACCCTTACAATGAGCAGTCCTTC. This encodes CSARERRYPYNEQSF.

CDR3 sequence reads: CASSSGAVTNEKLFF. The CDR3 DNA reads TGTGCCAGCAGCTCGGGGGCGGTAACTAATGAAAAACTGTTTTTT. This chain uses TRBV7-9 with TRBJ1-4; TRBD1 might be the D (6 bases). This CDR3 is built from 15 residues. Germline CDR1 reads SEHNR; CDR2 reads FQNEAQ (reference sequence). V dropped 4 bases and J dropped 1 base, with 10 bases sitting between them.

J is TRBJ2-2 and V is TRBV6-5, with 13 bases lining up with TRBD2. J was trimmed by 4 bases and V by 0 bases; bases with no gene match: 8. Looked up from germline, CDR1 is MNHEY and CDR2 is SVGAGI. The CDR3 has 19 amino acids. CDR3 DNA: TGTGCCAGCAGTTACTCGAAACTAGCGGGGGGGCCAAGCACCGGGGAGCTGTTTTTT. It encodes CASSYSKLAGGPSTGELFF.

In its sample, this clonotype was seen many times. The chain employs TRBV14 and TRBJ2-5; perhaps TRBD1 as D (6 bases). V was pared by 9 bases and J by 2 bases, with 16 bases between. The germline gives CDR1 SGHDN, CDR2 FVKESK. This CDR3 has 14 amino acids. The CDR3 spells CASSGTNNQETQYF. The CDR3 DNA sequence: TGTGCCAGTTCCGGGACAAACAATCAAGAGACCCAGTACTTC.

This clonotype was seen repeatedly, ten times or more. V usage is TRBV11-2 and J usage is TRBJ2-3; TRBD1 matches 7 bases. Germline-derived CDR1 and CDR2 are SGHAT and FQNNGV. The CDR3 length is 15 residues. With V trimmed by 3 bases and J by 3 bases, 6 bases remained unmatched. CDR3 DNA sequence: TGTGCCAGCAGCTTGACGAGGGGGCGAACAGATACGCAGTATTTT. Translation: CASSLTRGRTDTQYF.

Note on this clonotype: The conserved final phenylalanine or tryptophan is absent from the CDR3, which likely points to a read error. The chain employs TRBV7-9 and TRBJ1-5; D is unresolved. Trimming pared 3 bases from V and 4 bases from J, leaving 10 bases between. The CDR3 runs 14 residues. Germline CDR1 is SEHNR and CDR2 is FQNEAQ (reference sequence). The CDR3 protein is CASSLMTENQPQHS. The CDR3 DNA reads TGTGCCAGCAGCTTGATGACTGAGAATCAGCCCCAGCATTCT.

As for this clonotype: At one end, the junction sequence differs from germline, possibly due to a read error. The chain uses TRBV27 and TRBJ2-2; tentative D call: TRBD2 (6 bases). This CDR3 contains 16 residues. The germline V gene encodes CDR1 MNHEY and CDR2 SMNVEV (reference sequence). This CDR3 is CASRDTGWGRTGGLFF. The CDR3 DNA reads as TGTGCCAGCAGAGATACGGGGTGGGGCCGGACCGGGGGGCTGTTTTTT.

This clonotype was recorded at least ten times. DNA of the CDR3: TGTGCCAGTAGTATCGGAGGGGGCCCCACAGATACGCAGTATTTT. Translation: CASSIGGGPTDTQYF. The chain has TRBV19 and TRBJ2-3; TRBD1 is a possible D gene (7 bases). V was shortened by 3 bases and J by 2 bases, with 12 bases between the two germline ends. This CDR3 is 15 amino acids long. CDR1 and CDR2 from the germline V gene are LNHDA and SQIVND (reference sequence).

This clonotype was seen at least ten times. The chain joins TRBV7-9 to TRBJ2-6; 8 bases are a match to TRBD1. Germline V gene lookup returns CDR1 SEHNR and CDR2 FQNEAQ (reference sequence). This CDR3 has 18 residues. V was pared by 2 bases and J by 0 bases, with 6 bases of the junction left unmatched. CDR3 loop: CASSLRTGSLSGANVLTF. For the CDR3, the DNA is TGTGCCAGCAGCTTACGGACAGGGAGTCTCTCTGGGGCCAACGTCCTGACTTTC. The full variable domain, rest sourced from reference TRBV7-9 and TRBJ2-6, is DTGVSQNPRHKITKRGQNVTFRCDPISEHNRLYWYRQTLGQGPEFLTYFQNEAQLEKSRLLSDRFSAERPKGSFSTLEIQRTEQGDSAMYLCASSLRTGSLSGANVLTFGAGSRLTVL.